This TCR beta chain was recorded in a study of blood T cell repertoires in COVID-19. Study in general: T cells, B-cell-depleted T cells, or PBMCs supplied cDNA or gDNA.

V trimming: 5 bases; J trimming: 1 base; junction bases outside the gene matches: 7. The CDR3 contains 15 residues. Germline loops: CDR1 KGHSH, CDR2 LQKENI. Per the original methods: Counts of nucleated cells, estimated from reference gene primer amplification, were obtained. TCRdb's copy holds only in-frame clones and misses some; the assay was immunoSEQ multiplex PCR. Clone size and V and J calls were adopted from that table, with D and trimming inferred from the DNA. The sample consists of some 90,000 clones, more than 70% of them appearing once. Sequencing was carried out using peripheral blood. This TCR was sampled from a man in his fifties or sixties with acute or convalescent COVID-19. The chain has TRBV18 and TRBJ1-1; 7 positions match TRBD1. The CDR3 region is CASSAAQGRNTEAFF. The CDR3 region has the DNA TGTGCCAGCTCAGCCGCACAGGGGCGGAACACTGAAGCTTTCTTT.